This TCR beta chain was observed in a study of PD-1 and CTLA-4 blockade in melanoma. The CDR3 has 13 amino acids. V lost 2 bases, J lost 6 bases, and 10 bases lay in between. Assay: immunoSEQ multiplex PCR; the TCRdb copy retains only in-frame clones and omits some. The repertoire consists of tens of thousands of clones, with about 85% occurring once and the leading ten covering 5% to 7.5%. The TCR comes from a human donor with melanoma. The rearrangement uses TRBV12-3 or TRBV12-4 and TRBJ1-2; D is ambiguous. The sample in question was CD8+ T cells from peripheral blood, obtained from a patient given anti-PD-1 treatment. CDR3 nucleotide sequence: TGTGCCAGCAGTTTATCTCTCATGAATGGCTACACCTTC. Translation: CASSLSLMNGYTF.